The 27 T cell receptor beta chains in this list originate from one sample, sequenced in a study of blood T cell repertoires in COVID-19. The assay was immunoSEQ multiplex PCR, and TCRdb's table has in-frame clones only and misses some. The sample has roughly 410,000 clones, about 91% seen once. The sample was peripheral blood. Receptor source: a woman aged 40-49 years with COVID-19, enrolled during active disease.

This rearrangement joins TRBV11-2 to TRBJ1-6; TRBD1 matches at 7 bases. The V and J ends lost 2 bases and 0 bases, in that order; junction bases with no gene match: 10. CDR1 is SGHAT and CDR2 is FQNNGV in the germline V gene. CDR3 length equals 19 residues. The CDR3 loop is CASSLSVPTGSSYNSPLHF. The DNA for the CDR3 is TGTGCCAGCAGCTTAAGTGTTCCGACAGGGAGCTCCTATAATTCACCCCTCCACTTT.

A word on this clone: One end of the junction varies from germline; a read error may be responsible. The chain employs TRBV7-7 and TRBJ2-5; D unresolved. This CDR3 has 13 amino acids. The germline gives CDR1 SSHAT, CDR2 FNYEAQ (reference sequence). CDR3 amino acids: CASSLGPRETQYF. CDR3 nucleotide sequence: TGTGCTAGCAGCTTAGGTCCGAGGGAGACCCAGTACTTC. The full variable domain, rest sourced from reference TRBV7-7 and TRBJ2-5, is GAGVSQSPRYKVTKRGQDVTLRCDPISSHATLYWYQQALGQGPEFLTYFNYEAQPDKSGLPSDRFSAERPEGSISTLTIQRTEQRDSAMYRCASSLGPRETQYFGPGTRLLVL.

This chain uses TRBV7-2 with TRBJ1-1, with TRBD1 matching 8 bases. After removal of 2 bases from V and 6 bases from J, the junction contained 8 bases not matched to a gene. The CDR3 extends over 15 amino acids. Looked up from germline, CDR1 is SGHTA and CDR2 is FQGNSA. This CDR3 reads CASSLTQGDYAEAFF. The CDR3 DNA follows: TGTGCCAGCAGCTTAACACAGGGGGATTATGCTGAAGCTTTCTTT.

This chain's CDR3 is CASSLLREGLHEQYF. The CDR3 DNA reads as TGTGCCAGCAGTTTATTACGGGAGGGCCTCCACGAGCAGTACTTC. J is TRBJ2-7 and V is TRBV27; 8 bases agree with TRBD2. The V gene's germline CDR1 is MNHEY and CDR2 SMNVEV (reference sequence). The J segment lost 5 bases and the V segment lost 1 base, leaving 7 bases of the junction unmatched. This CDR3 has 15 amino acids.

V is TRBV27 and J is TRBJ1-2, with 7 bases identical to TRBD1. Germline V gene sequence: CDR1 MNHEY, CDR2 SMNVEV (reference sequence). The CDR3 is made up of 14 amino acids. With V trimmed by 3 bases and J by 8 bases, 9 bases remained unmatched. DNA of the CDR3: TGTGCCAGCAGTTTTCACAGGGGTATGTGGGGCTACACCTTC. Translation gives CASSFHRGMWGYTF.

CDR3 sequence reads: CASSVRGGTADTQYF. As DNA, the CDR3 is TGTGCCAGCAGCGTGAGGGGGGGAACGGCAGATACGCAGTATTTT. The rearrangement joins TRBV9 to TRBJ2-3, with D maybe TRBD2 (7 bases). The V end lost 2 bases, the J end lost 4 bases, and 14 bases lay between the germline ends. CDR1 is SGDLS and CDR2 is YYNGEE in the germline V gene. CDR3 length equals 15 residues.

This clone was picked up a small number of times. V and J are TRBV20-1 and TRBJ1-5; 8 bases map to TRBD1. The CDR3 covers 15 residues. V trimming: 3 bases; J trimming: 2 bases; junction bases outside the gene matches: 6. CDR1 and CDR2 (germline): DFQATT, SNEGSKA (reference sequence). The DNA for the CDR3 is TGCAGTGCTAGTCAGGGGGCGCAGGGCAATCAGCCCCAGCATTTT. Its protein is CSASQGAQGNQPQHF.

About this clone: This specimen includes other DNA sequences encoding the same CDR3. This chain joins TRBV7-2 and TRBJ2-1; TRBD2 matches at 11 bases. Germline loops: CDR1 SGHTA, CDR2 FQGNSA. CDR3 size: 14 residues. J was trimmed by 10 bases and V by 1 base; bases with no gene match: 3. The CDR3 DNA reads as TGTGCCAGCAGCTTAGAGCTAGCGGGAGGCGAGCAGTTCTTC. It codes for CASSLELAGGEQFF.

For this clone: The sample has other DNA sequences that encode this CDR3 too. V usage is TRBV5-5 and J usage is TRBJ1-2; TRBD1 agrees at 8 bases. CDR3 length equals 14 residues. Germline CDR1 SGHKS, CDR2 YYEKEE (reference sequence). The J segment lost 5 bases and the V segment lost 2 bases, leaving 5 bases of the junction unmatched. The CDR3 DNA reads TGTGCCAGCAGCTTAGGGACAGGTATTTATGGCTACACCTTC. Translated: CASSLGTGIYGYTF.

The chain links TRBV29-1 to TRBJ1-1, with D unclear. Trimming took 3 bases from V and 3 from J, leaving 8 bases between them. The CDR3 has 12 residues. Germline-derived CDR1 and CDR2 are SQVTM and ANQGSEA. The chain's CDR3 is CSVERKYTEAFF. In DNA, the CDR3 is TGCAGCGTTGAGAGGAAATACACTGAAGCTTTCTTT.

The rearrangement uses TRBV9 and TRBJ2-3, with D unclear. Looked up from germline, CDR1 is SGDLS and CDR2 is YYNGEE. The CDR3 length is 15 residues. V was shortened by 1 base and J by 0 bases, with 9 bases between the two germline ends. The CDR3 nucleotides are TGTGCCAGCAGCGTATTCACAGATAGCACAGATACGCAGTATTTT. Protein sequence: CASSVFTDSTDTQYF.

The chain couples TRBV5-1 to TRBJ1-2; 9 positions match TRBD1. Germline V gene data show CDR1 as SGHRS and CDR2 as YFSETQ. This CDR3 contains 15 residues. The V gene end was trimmed by 0 bases and the J gene end by 6 bases; junction bases not matched to a gene: 6. CDR3 protein: CASSLAGTGGDGYTF. The DNA of the CDR3 is TGCGCCAGCAGCTTGGCCGGAACAGGGGGCGATGGCTACACCTTC.

The chain recombines TRBV7-2 with TRBJ2-5; 10 bases align to TRBD2. In germline, CDR1 is SGHTA, CDR2 FQGNSA. The CDR3 has 17 amino acids. V lost 7 bases and J lost 6; bases outside the gene matches: 17. DNA of the CDR3: TGTGCCAGCACCTTTTGGGGGAGCGGGAGGGGAGGAAAGACCCAGTACTTC. This codes for CASTFWGSGRGGKTQYF.

The J gene is TRBJ1-6, the V gene TRBV5-5; 7 bases are shared with TRBD1. Germline V gene data show CDR1 as SGHKS and CDR2 as YYEKEE (reference sequence). V lost 4 bases to trimming and J lost 4 bases; unmatched junction nucleotides: 5. The length of the CDR3 is 15 residues. The CDR3 protein is CASSREGQYNSPLHF. CDR3 DNA: TGTGCCAGCAGCCGGGAGGGACAGTATAATTCACCCCTCCACTTT.

This chain links TRBV11-2 with TRBJ2-7, with D perhaps TRBD1 (5 bases). Trimming removed 0 bases at V and 4 bases at J, with 13 bases between. The CDR3 is made up of 15 amino acids. CDR1 and CDR2 from the germline V gene are SGHAT and FQNNGV. This CDR3 is CASSLDRQGSYEQYF. The CDR3, as DNA: TGTGCCAGCAGCTTAGATCGGCAGGGCAGTTACGAGCAGTACTTC.

This clone appeared a single time. The chain recombines TRBV7-2 with TRBJ1-6, with no clear D. The V gene lost 0 bases and the J gene lost 7 bases, with 10 bases spanning the gap. In germline, CDR1 is SGHTA, CDR2 FQGNSA. This CDR3 is built from 15 residues. CDR3 amino acids: CASSLAAGGNSPLHF. The CDR3 coding sequence is TGTGCCAGCAGCTTAGCTGCGGGTGGCAATTCACCCCTCCACTTT.

This clone occurred once. The chain carries TRBV2 and TRBJ1-1; 8 positions agree with TRBD1. This CDR3 has 16 residues. Unmatched junction bases numbered 11, after V lost 7 bases and J lost 1 base. Germline loops: CDR1 SNHLY, CDR2 FYNNEI. The CDR3 nucleotides read TGTGCCAGCACCGCAGTGACAGGGGCCAAGAACACTGAAGCTTTCTTT. This codes for CASTAVTGAKNTEAFF.

V is TRBV2 and J is TRBJ1-1, with D possibly being TRBD1 (6 bases). CDR1 is SNHLY and CDR2 is FYNNEI in the germline V gene. V shed 6 bases and J shed 1 base, with 12 bases lying between them. This CDR3 spans 14 amino acids. In nucleotides, the CDR3 is TGTGCCAGCAGGATAGGGGGGGCGAACACTGAAGCTTTCTTT. Translated: CASRIGGANTEAFF.

A remark on this clone: The junction and the germline gene differ at one end; a read error may be behind it. The V call is TRBV29-1, the J call TRBJ1-1, with D maybe TRBD1 (6 bases). This CDR3 spans 11 amino acids. CDR1 and CDR2 from the germline V gene are SQVTM and ANQGSEA. CDR3 loop: CSVGTSGEPLF. DNA of the CDR3: TGCAGCGTTGGAACTTCAGGGGAACCTCTCTTT.

As DNA, the CDR3 is TGTGCCAGCAGTTTAGGGCAGGGCGCCCCTGGAAACACCATATATTTT. Translated: CASSLGQGAPGNTIYF. This chain joins TRBV28 and TRBJ1-3; possible D gene TRBD1, 5 bases. This CDR3 has 16 amino acids. Trimming pared 2 bases from V and 2 bases from J, leaving 13 bases between. Germline CDR1 MDHEN, CDR2 SYDVKM. The variable domain in full, with the rest retrieved from reference TRBV28 and TRBJ1-3, is DVKVTQSSRYLVKRTGEKVFLECVQDMDHENMFWYRQDPGLGLRLIYFSYDVKMKEKGDIPEGYSVSREKKERFSLILESASTNQTSMYLCASSLGQGAPGNTIYFGEGSWLTVV.

This chain joins TRBV21-1 and TRBJ2-7; the tabulated D call, TRBD1, remains unverified against the DNA. TRBV21-1 is deemed a pseudogene. The CDR3 is 13 residues long. Here the CDR3 reads CASSKGAGQSGNF. For the CDR3, the DNA is TGTGCCAGCAGCAAAGGGGCAGGACAGTCCGGGAACTTC.

The rearrangement uses TRBV9 and TRBJ2-7; the D is unclear. The V end lost 0 bases, the J end lost 3 bases, and 13 bases lay between the germline ends. Germline-derived CDR1 and CDR2 are SGDLS and YYNGEE. The CDR3 runs 15 residues. CDR3 bases: TGTGCCAGCAGCGTAGGGTCCGGGTTATACTACGAGCAGTACTTC. Translation gives CASSVGSGLYYEQYF.

J is TRBJ2-7 and V is TRBV7-2; maybe TRBD1 (6 bases). Germline lookup yields CDR1 SGHTA and CDR2 FQGNSA. This CDR3 is 15 amino acids long. Trimming removed 4 bases from V and 2 bases from J, with 15 bases in between. The CDR3 is CASSYIDRSAYEQYF. The CDR3 nucleotides are TGTGCCAGCAGCTACATCGACAGGTCGGCCTACGAGCAGTACTTC. Using reference TRBV7-2 and TRBJ2-7 for the parts outside the CDR3, the full variable domain is GAGVSQSPSNKVTEKGKDVELRCDPISGHTALYWYRQSLGQGLEFLIYFQGNSAPDKSGLPSDRFSAERTGGSVSTLTIQRTQQEDSAVYLCASSYIDRSAYEQYFGPGTRLTVT.

The chain combines TRBV9 with TRBJ2-3; 9 bases map to TRBD2. Germline CDR1 SGDLS, CDR2 YYNGEE. The CDR3 runs to 16 residues. Trimming took 4 bases from V and 0 from J; bases not matched to a gene: 6. The CDR3 DNA sequence: TGTGCCAGCAGCTCTAGAAGCGGGAGGAGCACAGATACGCAGTATTTT. Translated, it gives CASSSRSGRSTDTQYF.

The gene calls are TRBV7-8 and TRBJ1-1; 9 nucleotides align to TRBD1. This CDR3 is built from 19 residues. V lost 5 bases and J lost 4; bases outside the gene matches: 20. Germline V lookup: CDR1 SGHVS, CDR2 FQNEAQ. The CDR3: CASSRVVTGGAGRVTEAFF. The CDR3 DNA is TGTGCCAGCAGCCGAGTAGTTACAGGGGGCGCGGGACGAGTCACTGAAGCTTTCTTT.

The J gene is TRBJ1-1, the V gene TRBV10-3; 7 bases fit TRBD1. Trimming at V came to 7 bases and at J to 1 base, leaving 0 bases not matched to a gene. Germline assignment: CDR1 ENHRY and CDR2 SYGVKD. The CDR3 runs to 12 residues. CDR3 residues: CAIKGANTEAFF. CDR3 coding DNA: TGTGCCATCAAGGGGGCGAACACTGAAGCTTTCTTT.

J is TRBJ2-1 and V is TRBV27; 9 bases are shared with TRBD2. The V and J ends lost 2 bases and 8 bases, in that order; junction bases with no gene match: 7. Germline V gene data show CDR1 as MNHEY and CDR2 as SMNVEV (reference sequence). The CDR3 spans 15 residues. CDR3: CASSLLAGSWYEQFF. For the CDR3, the DNA is TGTGCCAGCAGTTTACTAGCGGGATCCTGGTATGAGCAGTTCTTC.